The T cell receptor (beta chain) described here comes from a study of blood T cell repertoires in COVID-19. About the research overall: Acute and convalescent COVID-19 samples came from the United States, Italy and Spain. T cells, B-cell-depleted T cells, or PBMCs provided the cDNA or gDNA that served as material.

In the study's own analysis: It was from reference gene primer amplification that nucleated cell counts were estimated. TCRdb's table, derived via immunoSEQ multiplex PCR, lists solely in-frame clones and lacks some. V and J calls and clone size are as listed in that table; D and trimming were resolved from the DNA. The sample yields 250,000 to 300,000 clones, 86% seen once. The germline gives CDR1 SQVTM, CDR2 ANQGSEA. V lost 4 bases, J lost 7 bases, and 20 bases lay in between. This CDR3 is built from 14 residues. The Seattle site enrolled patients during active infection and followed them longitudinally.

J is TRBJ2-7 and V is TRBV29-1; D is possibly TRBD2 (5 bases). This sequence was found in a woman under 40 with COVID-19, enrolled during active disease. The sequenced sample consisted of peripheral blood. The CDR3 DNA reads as TGCAGCGTTGTAGACGGTAGGGTTTCGGGGGAGCAGTACTTC. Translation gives CSVVDGRVSGEQYF.